Here is one T cell receptor beta chain with its context. Clones were sequenced by immunoSEQ multiplex PCR, and TCRdb holds only the in-frame ones, with some missing. The repertoire has some 180,000 clones, around 90% of them found once; the top ten carry around 4.8%. Seattle researchers signed up patients amid active infection and tracked them longitudinally. The CDR3 has 16 amino acids. J gave up 2 bases and V 3 bases, and 9 bases lay outside the gene matches. CDR1 and CDR2 (germline): SGHVS, FQNEAQ. This entry comes from a study of blood T cell repertoires in COVID-19. Study-level background: Donors in the United States, Italy and Spain gave samples during acute or convalescent COVID-19. T cells, B-cell-depleted T cells, or PBMCs provided the cDNA or gDNA that served as material.

V and J are TRBV7-8 and TRBJ1-1; 7 bases match TRBD1. This sequence was found in a man younger than 35 with COVID-19, enrolled during active disease. The sequencing input was peripheral blood. Here the CDR3 DNA reads TGTGCCAGCAGCTTTGATCTGGACAGGCTAAACACTGAAGCTTTCTTT. This translates into CASSFDLDRLNTEAFF.